The 13 T cell receptor beta chains below all came from one sample that was sequenced in a study of post-analysis software for immune sequencing data. Regarding the study as a whole: Five TRBV segments, including TRBV5-6, TRBV5-1 and TRBV20-1, were more frequent in patients than controls.

Their antigens remain unidentified. Unique molecular identifiers had been added to the TCR beta cDNA libraries. TCRdb re-analysed the PCR reads in MiXCR, keeping a single row per CDR3 protein. The sample has approximately 260,000 distinct CDR3 sequences, 35% to 45% seen once. The sequencing input was blood. The source of these receptors is a girl aged 5 to 17 with multiple sclerosis.

Details on this clonotype: A much larger clone sits a single nucleotide away, making a read error possible. The rearrangement joins TRBV29-1 to TRBJ1-2; D call uncertain. The germline V gene encodes CDR1 SQVTM and CDR2 ANQGSEA. Trimming took 4 bases from V and 6 from J, leaving 9 bases between them. This CDR3 comprises 11 residues. CDR3 amino acids: CSVGWSDGYTF. The DNA of the CDR3 is TGCAGCGTTGGATGGTCCGATGGCTACACCTTC.

This chain joins TRBV10-3 and TRBJ1-1; D is uncertain. The CDR3 is 13 amino acids. The germline V gene encodes CDR1 ENHRY and CDR2 SYGVKD. V gave up 3 bases and J gave up 1 base, with 6 bases separating them. The CDR3 nucleotides are TGTGCCATCAGTGAAAGGTGGAACACTGAAGCTTTCTTT. It yields the protein CAISERWNTEAFF.

In the case of this clonotype: A much bigger clone sits one base away, suggesting this may be a read error. This chain uses TRBV6-2 or TRBV6-3 with TRBJ2-1; TRBD1 aligns across 7 bases. This CDR3 has 16 amino acids. Trimming removed 6 bases from V and 8 bases from J; junction bases left unmatched: 16. Germline CDR1 reads MNHEY; CDR2 reads SVGEGT. CDR3: CASRFKSEGAIDEQFF. Here the CDR3 DNA reads TGTGCCAGCAGATTTAAAAGCGAGGGGGCCATCGATGAGCAGTTCTTC.

Here the CDR3 reads CAIRTTGKEQFF. The CDR3 region has the DNA TGTGCCATCAGGACCACCGGGAAAGAGCAGTTCTTC. The rearrangement uses TRBV10-3 and TRBJ2-1; possible D gene TRBD2, 5 bases. The CDR3 has 12 amino acids. V lost 6 bases, J lost 10 bases, and 13 bases lay in between. CDR1 is ENHRY and CDR2 is SYGVKD in the germline V gene.

This clonotype was picked up a small number of times. A much larger clonotype is one base distant, so this may be a read error. The chain recombines TRBV7-2 with TRBJ2-1; 9 nucleotides agree with TRBD1. The CDR3 is 15 residues long. The germline CDR1 and CDR2 sequences are SGHTA and FQGNSA. The CDR3 spells CAGSLQGARFDEQFF. The CDR3 DNA reads TGTGCCGGCAGCTTACAGGGGGCCCGGTTTGATGAGCAGTTCTTC.

The chain recombines TRBV7-9 with TRBJ2-3; D perhaps matches TRBD2 (6 bases). The V gene's germline CDR1 is SEHNR and CDR2 FQNEAQ (reference sequence). The CDR3 length is 14 residues. V lost 5 bases to trimming and J lost 2 bases, with 11 bases between them. The CDR3 nucleotides are TGTGCCAGCAGCCTAACGGGGGTCACAGATACGCAGTATTTT. Residues: CASSLTGVTDTQYF. Full variable domain (outside the CDR3, taken from reference TRBV7-9 and TRBJ2-3): DTGVSQNPRHKITKRGQNVTFRCDPISEHNRLYWYRQTLGQGPEFLTYFQNEAQLEKSRLLSDRFSAERPKGSFSTLEIQRTEQGDSAMYLCASSLTGVTDTQYFGPGTRLTVL.

With respect to this clonotype: One junction end does not reproduce the germline sequence, and a read error may be involved. The chain employs TRBV7-7 and TRBJ2-3; 7 positions match TRBD1. Per germline, CDR1 SSHAT and CDR2 FNYEAQ (reference sequence). This CDR3 has 15 amino acids. The CDR3 nucleotides are TGTGCTAGCAGCCTCAGGGGGTCACAGGGAGATACGCAGTATTTT. This translates into CASSLRGSQGDTQYF.

The chain combines TRBV20-1 with TRBJ2-1; a weak D match, TRBD1 (6 bases). Germline values: CDR1 DFQATT, CDR2 SNEGSKA (reference sequence). Trimming removed 6 bases from V and 6 bases from J, with 15 bases in between. CDR3 length: 13 residues. The DNA for the CDR3 is TGCAGTGCAGACGTGACAGGCCCCAATGAGCAGTTCTTC. Protein: CSADVTGPNEQFF.

This clonotype was observed at least ten times. CDR3 sequence: CASSSNREQFF. CDR3 nucleotides: TGTGCCAGCAGCTCGAACAGGGAGCAGTTCTTC. The V and J genes are TRBV28 and TRBJ2-1, with a weak D call TRBD1 (5 bases). The germline CDR1 and CDR2 sequences are MDHEN and SYDVKM. V lost 6 bases and J 10 bases, leaving 10 bases between the germline ends. CDR3 length: 11 residues.

This clonotype showed up many times. J is TRBJ1-5 and V is TRBV29-1; D is unresolved. The CDR3 loop spans 13 amino acids. Trimming cost V 4 bases and J 4 bases, with 11 bases left between them. Per the germline V gene, CDR1 is SQVTM and CDR2 is ANQGSEA. CDR3 loop: CSVGAGDNQPQHF. CDR3 DNA sequence: TGCAGCGTTGGAGCGGGAGATAATCAGCCCCAGCATTTT. Using reference TRBV29-1 and TRBJ1-5 for the parts outside the CDR3, the full variable domain is SAVISQKPSRDICQRGTSLTIQCQVDSQVTMMFWYRQQPGQSLTLIATANQGSEATYESGFVIDKFPISRPNLTFSTLTVSNMSPEDSSIYLCSVGAGDNQPQHFGDGTRLSIL.

This clonotype has ten or more counts. V gene TRBV7-2 combines with J gene TRBJ2-1; no reliable D call. The CDR3 totals 15 residues. Germline-derived CDR1 and CDR2 are SGHTA and FQGNSA. Trimming left V 0 bases short and J 1 base short, with 7 bases between. CDR3 amino acids: CASSLAVGSYNEQFF. CDR3 in DNA: TGTGCCAGCAGCTTAGCGGTTGGGTCCTACAATGAGCAGTTCTTC.

The genes are TRBV5-1 and TRBJ2-1; tentative D call: TRBD2 (6 bases). The CDR3 has 17 residues. Germline V gene lookup returns CDR1 SGHRS and CDR2 YFSETQ. V was pared by 2 bases and J by 0 bases, with 15 bases between. CDR3 sequence reads: CASSLTGDPNSYNEQFF. The DNA for the CDR3 is TGCGCCAGCAGCTTAACGGGAGACCCGAACTCCTACAATGAGCAGTTCTTC. Variable domain in full (rest from reference TRBV5-1 and TRBJ2-1): KAGVTQTPRYLIKTRGQQVTLSCSPISGHRSVSWYQQTPGQGLQFLFEYFSETQRNKGNFPGRFSGRQFSNSRSEMNVSTLELGDSALYLCASSLTGDPNSYNEQFFGPGTRLTVL.

This clonotype appeared many times. This chain connects TRBV7-6 to TRBJ2-6; 7 bases are shared with TRBD1. Germline V gene lookup returns CDR1 SGHVS and CDR2 FNYEAQ. The CDR3 length is 17 residues. The V segment lost 1 base and the J segment 1 base; nucleotides outside the gene matches: 4. The CDR3 coding sequence is TGTGCCAGCAGCTTAGTAGGACAGGTTTCTGGGGCCAACGTCCTGACTTTC. Protein: CASSLVGQVSGANVLTF.